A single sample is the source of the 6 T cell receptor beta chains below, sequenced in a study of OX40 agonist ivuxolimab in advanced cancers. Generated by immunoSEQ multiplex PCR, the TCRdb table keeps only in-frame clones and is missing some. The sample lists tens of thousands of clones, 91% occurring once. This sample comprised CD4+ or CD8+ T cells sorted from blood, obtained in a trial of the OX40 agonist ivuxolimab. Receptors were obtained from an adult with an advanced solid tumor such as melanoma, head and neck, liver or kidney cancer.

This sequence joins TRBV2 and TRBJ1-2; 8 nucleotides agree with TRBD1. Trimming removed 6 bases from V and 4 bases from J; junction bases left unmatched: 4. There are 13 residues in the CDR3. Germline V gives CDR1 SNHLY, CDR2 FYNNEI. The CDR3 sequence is CASSAQGVYGYTF. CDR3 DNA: TGTGCCAGCAGCGCACAGGGGGTCTATGGCTACACCTTC. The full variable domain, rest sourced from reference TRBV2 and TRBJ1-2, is EPEVTQTPSHQVTQMGQEVILRCVPISNHLYFYWYRQILGQKVEFLVSFYNNEISEKSEIFDDQFSVERPDGSNFTLKIRSTKLEDSAMYFCASSAQGVYGYTFGSGTRLTVV.

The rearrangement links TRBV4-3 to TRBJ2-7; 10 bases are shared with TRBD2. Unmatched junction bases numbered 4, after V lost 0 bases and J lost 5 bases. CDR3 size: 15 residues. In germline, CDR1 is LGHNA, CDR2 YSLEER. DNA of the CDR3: TGCGCCAGCAGCCAAGACACTAGCGGGATCGACGAGCAGTACTTC. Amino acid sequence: CASSQDTSGIDEQYF.

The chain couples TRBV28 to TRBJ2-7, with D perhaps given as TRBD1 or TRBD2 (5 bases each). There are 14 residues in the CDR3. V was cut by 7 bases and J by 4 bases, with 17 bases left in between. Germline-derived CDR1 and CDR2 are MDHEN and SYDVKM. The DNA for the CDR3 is TGTGCCAGCAACCGATGGGGACCGACATACGAGCAGTACTTC. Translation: CASNRWGPTYEQYF. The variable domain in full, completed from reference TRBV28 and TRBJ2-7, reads DVKVTQSSRYLVKRTGEKVFLECVQDMDHENMFWYRQDPGLGLRLIYFSYDVKMKEKGDIPEGYSVSREKKERFSLILESASTNQTSMYLCASNRWGPTYEQYFGPGTRLTVT.

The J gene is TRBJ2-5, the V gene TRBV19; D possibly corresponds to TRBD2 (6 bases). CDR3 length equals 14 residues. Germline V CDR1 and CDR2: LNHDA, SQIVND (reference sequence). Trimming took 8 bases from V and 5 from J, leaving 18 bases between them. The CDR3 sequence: CASHPGEWWETQYF. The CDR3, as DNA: TGTGCCAGTCACCCGGGGGAATGGTGGGAGACCCAGTACTTC.

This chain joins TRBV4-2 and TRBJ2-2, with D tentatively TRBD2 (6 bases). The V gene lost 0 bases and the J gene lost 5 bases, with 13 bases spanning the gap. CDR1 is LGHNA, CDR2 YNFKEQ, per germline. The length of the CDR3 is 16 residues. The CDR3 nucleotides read TGTGCCAGCAGCCAAGATCCGGGAGTAGATACCGGGGAGCTGTTTTTT. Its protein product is CASSQDPGVDTGELFF.

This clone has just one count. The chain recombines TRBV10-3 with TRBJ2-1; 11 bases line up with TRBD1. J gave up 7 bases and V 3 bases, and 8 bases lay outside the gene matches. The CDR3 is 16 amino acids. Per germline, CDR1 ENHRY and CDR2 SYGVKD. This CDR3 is CAISEKGQGVGNEQFF. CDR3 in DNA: TGTGCCATCAGTGAAAAGGGACAGGGGGTGGGAAATGAGCAGTTCTTC.